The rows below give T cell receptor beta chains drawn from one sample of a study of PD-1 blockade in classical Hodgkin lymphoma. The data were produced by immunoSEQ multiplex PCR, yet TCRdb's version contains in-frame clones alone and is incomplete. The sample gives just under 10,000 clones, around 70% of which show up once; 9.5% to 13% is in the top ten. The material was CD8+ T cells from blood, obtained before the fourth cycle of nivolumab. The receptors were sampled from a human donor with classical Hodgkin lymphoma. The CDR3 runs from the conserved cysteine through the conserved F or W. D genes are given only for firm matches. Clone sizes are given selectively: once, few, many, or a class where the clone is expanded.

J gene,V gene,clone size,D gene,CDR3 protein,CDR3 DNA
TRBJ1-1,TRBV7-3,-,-,CASSLSGITSGNTEAFF,TGTGCCAGCAGCTTAAGTGGGATAACCTCAGGGAACACTGAAGCTTTCTTT
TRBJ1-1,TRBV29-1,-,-,CSVEIGMNTEAFF,TGCAGCGTTGAAATAGGGATGAACACTGAAGCTTTCTTT
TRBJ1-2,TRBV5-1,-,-,CASSLAGGSYGYTF,TGCGCCAGCAGCTTGGCGGGGGGGTCCTATGGCTACACCTTC
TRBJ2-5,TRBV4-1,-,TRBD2,CASSPAYVTTSGSETQYF,TGCGCCAGCAGCCCAGCGTACGTGACGACTAGCGGGAGCGAGACCCAGTACTTC
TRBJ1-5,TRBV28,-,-,CASSLSASNQPQHF,TGTGCCAGCAGTTTATCGGCGAGCAATCAGCCCCAGCATTTT
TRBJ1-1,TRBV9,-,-,CASSVVGEDTEAFF,TGTGCCAGCAGCGTAGTAGGGGAAGACACTGAAGCTTTCTTT
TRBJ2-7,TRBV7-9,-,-,CASSLALPGGEQYF,TGTGCCAGCAGCTTAGCCCTCCCCGGAGGCGAGCAGTACTTC
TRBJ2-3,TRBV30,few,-,CAWSPGDTQYF,TGTGCCTGGAGTCCCGGCGATACGCAGTATTTT
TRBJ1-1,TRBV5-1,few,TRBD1,CASSLSQGEEAFF,TGCGCCAGCAGCTTGAGCCAGGGGGAGGAAGCTTTCTTT
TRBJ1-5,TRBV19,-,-,CASSIVASNQPQHF,TGTGCCAGTAGTATAGTAGCTAGCAATCAGCCCCAGCATTTT
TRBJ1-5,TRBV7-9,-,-,CASSAPGGNQPQHF,TGTGCCAGCAGCGCTCCCGGAGGCAATCAGCCCCAGCATTTT
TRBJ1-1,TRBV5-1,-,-,CASSPRGGLMNTEAFF,TGCGCCAGCAGCCCGAGGGGGGGGCTGATGAACACTGAAGCTTTCTTT
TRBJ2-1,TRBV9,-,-,CASSVAGSPYNEQFF,TGTGCCAGCAGCGTAGCCGGGAGCCCATACAATGAGCAGTTCTTC
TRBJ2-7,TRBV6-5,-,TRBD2,CASSYGTSGIYEQYF,TGTGCCAGCAGTTACGGGACTAGCGGGATCTACGAGCAGTACTTC
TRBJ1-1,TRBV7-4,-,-,CASSFPPGARGTEAFF,TGTGCCAGCAGCTTTCCCCCAGGGGCTAGGGGCACTGAAGCTTTCTTT
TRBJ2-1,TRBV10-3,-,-,CAITADTYNEQFF,TGTGCCATCACGGCGGACACCTACAATGAGCAGTTCTTC
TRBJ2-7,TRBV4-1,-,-,CASSQVFGGSYEQYF,TGCGCCAGCAGCCAAGTCTTTGGAGGATCCTACGAGCAGTACTTC
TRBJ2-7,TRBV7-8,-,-,CASSPPGSYEQYF,TGTGCCAGCAGCCCCCCGGGATCCTACGAGCAGTACTTC
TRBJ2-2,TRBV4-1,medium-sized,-,CASSQVDGGARELFF,TGCGCCAGCAGCCAAGTAGATGGGGGAGCCCGGGAGCTGTTTTTT
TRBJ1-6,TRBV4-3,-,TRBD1,CASSQSGTGLFSNSPLHF,TGCGCCAGCAGCCAGTCCGGGACAGGGTTGTTCTCTAATTCACCCCTCCACTTT
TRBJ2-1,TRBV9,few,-,CASSAEGNEQFF,TGTGCCAGCAGCGCCGAAGGGAATGAGCAGTTCTTC
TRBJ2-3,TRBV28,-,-,CASSFVGPTDTQYF,TGTGCCAGCAGTTTTGTTGGACCCACAGATACGCAGTATTTT
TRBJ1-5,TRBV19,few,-,CASFSPGVNQPQHF,TGTGCCAGCTTTAGTCCAGGGGTCAATCAGCCCCAGCATTTT
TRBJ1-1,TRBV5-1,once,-,CASSLANPNTEAFF,TGCGCCAGCAGCTTGGCCAACCCGAACACTGAAGCTTTCTTT
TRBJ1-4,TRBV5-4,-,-,CASSLPGVDEKLFF,TGTGCCAGCAGCTTGCCGGGTGTGGATGAAAAACTGTTTTTT
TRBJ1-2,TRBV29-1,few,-,CSVEFWTDYGYTF,TGCAGCGTTGAATTTTGGACGGACTATGGCTACACCTTC
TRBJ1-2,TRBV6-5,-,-,CASRDKGTYTF,TGTGCCAGCAGAGACAAGGGAACCTACACCTTC
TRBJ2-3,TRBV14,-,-,CASSQHESTDTQYF,TGTGCCAGCAGCCAACATGAGAGCACAGATACGCAGTATTTT
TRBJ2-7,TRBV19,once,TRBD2,CASKWSSGGTYEQYF,TGTGCCAGTAAATGGAGCAGCGGGGGGACCTACGAGCAGTACTTC
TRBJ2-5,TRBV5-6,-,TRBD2,CASSSGLAGGLQTQYF,TGTGCCAGCAGCTCTGGACTAGCGGGGGGATTACAGACCCAGTACTTC
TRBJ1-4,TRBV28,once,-,CASSLYSSLNEKLFF,TGTGCCAGCAGTTTATATAGCAGTCTAAATGAAAAACTGTTTTTT
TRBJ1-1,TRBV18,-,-,CASSPATGPPEAFF,TGTGCCAGCTCACCAGCGACAGGCCCTCCTGAAGCTTTCTTT
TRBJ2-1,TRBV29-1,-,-,CSVERGPAHEQFF,TGCAGCGTTGAACGGGGTCCGGCCCATGAGCAGTTCTTC
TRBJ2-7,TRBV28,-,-,CASSLSSGSRIVYEQYF,TGTGCCAGCAGTTTGTCGTCCGGGAGCCGAATAGTCTACGAGCAGTACTTC
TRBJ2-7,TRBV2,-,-,CASMDRAYEQYF,TGTGCCAGCATGGACCGGGCCTACGAGCAGTACTTC
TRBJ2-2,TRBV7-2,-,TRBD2,CASSLRTSGRAAGELFF,TGTGCCAGCAGCTTAAGAACTAGCGGGAGAGCCGCCGGGGAGCTGTTTTTT
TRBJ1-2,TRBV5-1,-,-,CASSFEGGDGYTF,TGCGCCAGCAGCTTCGAAGGGGGTGACGGCTACACCTTC
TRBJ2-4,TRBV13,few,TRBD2,CASSARLAGGAYIQYF,TGTGCCAGCAGCGCCCGACTAGCGGGAGGGGCTTACATTCAGTACTTC
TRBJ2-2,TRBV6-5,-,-,CASTFRMNTGELFF,TGTGCCAGCACCTTTCGGATGAACACCGGGGAGCTGTTTTTT
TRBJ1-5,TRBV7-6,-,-,CASSSYSNQPQHF,TGTGCCAGCTCCTCGTATAGCAATCAGCCCCAGCATTTT
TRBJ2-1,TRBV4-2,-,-,CASSLASATYNEQFF,TGTGCCAGCAGCCTTGCTAGCGCTACTTACAATGAGCAGTTCTTC
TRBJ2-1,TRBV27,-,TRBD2,CASSRGTSGRVYNEQFF,TGTGCCAGCAGCCGCGGGACTAGCGGGAGGGTCTACAATGAGCAGTTCTTC
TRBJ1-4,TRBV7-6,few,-,CASSLDGRAPATNEKLFF,TGTGCCAGCAGCTTAGATGGCAGGGCCCCTGCAACTAATGAAAAACTGTTTTTT
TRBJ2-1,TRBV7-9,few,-,CASSLGGGNYNEQFF,TGTGCCAGCAGCTTAGGGGGTGGGAACTACAATGAGCAGTTCTTC
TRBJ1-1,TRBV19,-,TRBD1,CASSQDREWFFAFF,TGTGCCAGTAGTCAGGACAGGGAGTGGTTCTTCGCTTTCTTT
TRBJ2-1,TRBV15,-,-,CATSREGRVGEQFF,TGTGCCACCAGCAGAGAAGGAAGGGTGGGTGAGCAGTTCTTC
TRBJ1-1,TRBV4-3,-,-,CASSQDQDLRGALNTEAFF,TGCGCCAGCAGCCAAGATCAGGACCTAAGGGGGGCCCTGAACACTGAAGCTTTCTTT
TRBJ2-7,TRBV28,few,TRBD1,CASSWDSYYEQYF,TGTGCCAGCAGTTGGGACAGCTACTACGAGCAGTACTTC
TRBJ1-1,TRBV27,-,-,CASSFGNKDYFF,TGTGCCAGCAGTTTTGGTAACAAAGATTATTTCTTT
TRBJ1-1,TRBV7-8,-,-,CASSLVWTEKAFF,TGTGCCAGCAGCTTAGTGTGGACAGAAAAAGCTTTCTTT
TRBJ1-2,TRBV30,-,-,CAWSESTAGGYTF,TGTGCCTGGAGTGAATCAACCGCGGGGGGCTACACCTTC
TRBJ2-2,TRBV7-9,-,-,CASSSQGLLTGELFF,TGTGCCAGCAGCTCACAGGGACTTCTTACCGGGGAGCTGTTTTTT
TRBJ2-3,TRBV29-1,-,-,CSVEDQYADTQYF,TGCAGCGTTGAAGATCAGTATGCCGATACGCAGTATTTT
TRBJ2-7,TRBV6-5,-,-,CASSYGQGRVSF,TGTGCCAGCAGTTATGGGCAGGGACGCGTTTCCTTC
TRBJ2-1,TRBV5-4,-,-,CASSLDRLSSYNEQFF,TGTGCCAGCAGCTTGGACAGGTTAAGCTCCTACAATGAGCAGTTCTTC
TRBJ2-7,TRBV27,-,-,CASSLLGGLYEQYF,TGTGCCAGCAGTTTATTGGGGGGACTCTACGAGCAGTACTTC
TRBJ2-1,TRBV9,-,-,CASSVEKGANEQFF,TGTGCCAGCAGCGTAGAAAAGGGAGCGAATGAGCAGTTCTTC
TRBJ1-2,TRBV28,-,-,CASGGGRGASYGYTF,TGTGCCAGCGGGGGTGGCAGGGGCGCCTCCTATGGCTACACCTTC
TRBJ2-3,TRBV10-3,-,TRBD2,CAISPGLDTDTQYF,TGTGCCATCAGCCCGGGACTAGACACAGATACGCAGTATTTT
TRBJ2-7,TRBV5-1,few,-,CASSEGYEQYF,TGCGCCAGCAGCGAAGGCTACGAGCAGTACTTC